The sequence of this T cell receptor (beta chain) was determined in a study of cytomegalovirus exposure and HLA in healthy donors. A single count supports this clone. Its antigen is unidentified. Germline V lookup: CDR1 LGHNA, CDR2 YSLEER. This CDR3 comprises 16 residues. The V gene end was trimmed by 2 bases and the J gene end by 4 bases; junction bases not matched to a gene: 6. Study results and caveats: 164 TCR beta chains were listed as cytomegalovirus-associated. Confirmation was obtained in vitro that a few CMV-associated chains are specific for CMV antigens.

Using immunoSEQ multiplex PCR, the repertoire was profiled, and TCRdb retains in-frame clones only, with some absent. Among around 300,000 clones listed, 70% to 90% were seen once. The V call is TRBV4-3, the J call TRBJ2-5, with TRBD2 matching over 11 bases. Sequences were obtained from PBMCs. This clonotype was sampled from a woman between 18 and 29 years old in good health and CMV-seronegative. The CDR3 nucleotides are TGCGCCAGCAGCCAATTCCCCCTAGCGGGAGGAGAGACCCAGTACTTC. Translated, it gives CASSQFPLAGGETQYF.